The 9 T cell receptor beta chains below come from one sample, sequenced in a study of breast tumors, draining lymph nodes, adjacent tissues. TCRdb passed the multiplex PCR reads through MiXCR, listing each CDR3 protein once. The profile covers roughly 130,000 distinct CDR3 sequences, with about 20% appearing a single time and less than 4.5% taken by the ten largest. Samples came from axillary lymph nodes draining the breast cancer. Sequenced input: axillary lymph node tissue. The receptors derive from a female donor with breast cancer. Some clones in this sample may be carry-over from other donors' samples.

This clonotype showed up many times. One end of the junction does not line up with germline, which may come from a read error. The gene calls are TRBV7-7 and TRBJ2-7, with D possibly called TRBD1 or TRBD2 (5 bases each). The CDR3 totals 17 residues. From germline, CDR1 is SSHAT and CDR2 FNYEAQ (reference sequence). The CDR3 sequence: CASSLHPKPGPSYEQYF. Written as DNA, the CDR3 is TGTGCTAGCAGCTTACATCCGAAGCCGGGACCTTCCTACGAGCAGTACTTC.

This chain joins TRBV4-1 and TRBJ2-1; no reliable D call. Germline V lookup: CDR1 MGHRA, CDR2 YSYEKL. Between the trimmed V and J ends, which lost 1 base and 8 bases, there was a span of 15 bases. This CDR3 is 15 amino acids long. The CDR3 DNA follows: TGCGCCAGCAGCCAAGGTGCAGTAGTTTCCTATGAGCAGTTCTTC. Protein: CASSQGAVVSYEQFF.

This clonotype has a count of ten or more. This chain connects TRBV4-1 to TRBJ2-3, with 7 bases fitting TRBD1. This CDR3 comprises 17 residues. V lost 4 bases, J lost 0 bases, and 10 bases stayed unmatched. The germline CDR1 and CDR2 sequences are MGHRA and YSYEKL. CDR3 sequence (DNA): TGCGCCAGCAGCCGGAGTTTGGGACAGTCTAGCACAGATACGCAGTATTTT. Translation: CASSRSLGQSSTDTQYF.

This clonotype was seen repeatedly, ten times or more. The chain uses TRBV19 and TRBJ2-1, with 12 bases that match TRBD1. J was trimmed by 5 bases and V by 1 base; bases with no gene match: 6. Germline V lookup: CDR1 LNHDA, CDR2 SQIVND (reference sequence). This CDR3 has 17 residues. CDR3 in DNA: TGTGCCAGTAGTATAGCTGGGACAGGGGGCGAACACAATGAGCAGTTCTTC. Its translation is CASSIAGTGGEHNEQFF. Complete variable domain (other parts from reference TRBV19 and TRBJ2-1): DGGITQSPKYLFRKEGQNVTLSCEQNLNHDAMYWYRQDPGQGLRLIYYSQIVNDFQKGDIAEGYSVSREKKESFPLTVTSAQKNPTAFYLCASSIAGTGGEHNEQFFGPGTRLTVL.

This clonotype came up many times. The chain employs TRBV7-8 and TRBJ2-3, with TRBD2 matching over 9 bases. The CDR3 is made up of 16 amino acids. The junction had 7 bases not matched to a gene; V was cut back by 4 bases and J by 2 bases. Per germline, CDR1 SGHVS and CDR2 FQNEAQ. CDR3 loop: CASSSPERGATDTQYF. The CDR3 region has the DNA TGTGCCAGCAGCTCCCCGGAGCGGGGGGCCACAGATACGCAGTATTTT.

Remarks on this clonotype: This clone may be a read error of a much larger clone one base away. V gene TRBV6-2 or TRBV6-3 combines with J gene TRBJ2-7; the D is unclear. The CDR3 has 15 amino acids. Germline CDR1 is MNHEY and CDR2 is SVGEGT. The CDR3 region has the DNA TGTGCCAGCAGTTACTCTGTCGACGGTCTCACCGAGCAGTGCTTC. Its translation: CASSYSVDGLTEQCF.

This clonotype has more than one count but fewer than ten. Here the CDR3 reads CSARGTAGEKLFF. CDR3 sequence (DNA): TGCAGTGCTAGGGGTACGGCGGGTGAAAAACTGTTTTTT. The rearrangement links TRBV20-1 to TRBJ1-4, with D unresolved. CDR1 and CDR2 from the germline V gene are DFQATT and SNEGSKA (reference sequence). The CDR3 contains 13 residues. Trimming took off 3 bases at V and 7 bases at J, with 12 bases between the two ends.

About this clonotype itself: Since a much larger clone is just one base distant, this may be a read error. This sequence joins TRBV27 and TRBJ1-3; 9 bases line up with TRBD1. The germline V gene has CDR1 MNHEY and CDR2 SMNVEV (reference sequence). Unmatched junction bases numbered 8, after V lost 2 bases and J lost 6 bases. CDR3 length: 16 amino acids. In DNA, the CDR3 is TGTGCCAGCAGTTTAAAGGGGACAGGGACTGAAAACACCATATATTTT. Translation: CASSLKGTGTENTIYF.

As for this clonotype: One base away lies a much larger clone, so this may be a sequencing read error. V is TRBV19 and J is TRBJ2-3, with D tentatively TRBD1 or TRBD2 (5 bases each). The CDR3 has 13 residues. Germline loops: CDR1 LNHDA, CDR2 SQIVND (reference sequence). The CDR3 protein is CASSIVGRNTRYF. CDR3 DNA: TGTGCCAGTAGTATAGTGGGACGAAATACGCGGTATTTT.